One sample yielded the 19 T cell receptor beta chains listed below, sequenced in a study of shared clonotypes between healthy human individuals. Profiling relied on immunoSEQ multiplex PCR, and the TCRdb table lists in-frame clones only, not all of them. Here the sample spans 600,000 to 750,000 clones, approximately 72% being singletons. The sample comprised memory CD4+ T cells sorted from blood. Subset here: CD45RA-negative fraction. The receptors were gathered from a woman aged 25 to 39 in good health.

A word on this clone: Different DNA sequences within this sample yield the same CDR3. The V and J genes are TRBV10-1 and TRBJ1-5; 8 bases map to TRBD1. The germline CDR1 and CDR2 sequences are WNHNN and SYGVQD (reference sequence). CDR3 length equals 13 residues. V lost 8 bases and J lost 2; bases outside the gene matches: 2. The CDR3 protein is CASSDRGNQPQHF. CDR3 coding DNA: TGCGCCAGCTCGGACAGGGGCAATCAGCCCCAGCATTTT.

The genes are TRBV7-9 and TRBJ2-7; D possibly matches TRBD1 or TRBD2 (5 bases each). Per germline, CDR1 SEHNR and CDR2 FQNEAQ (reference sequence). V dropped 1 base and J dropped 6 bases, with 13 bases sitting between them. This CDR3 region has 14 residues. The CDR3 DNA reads TGTGCCAGCAGCTTAGTAAGGGGTGGGACCGAGCAGTACTTC. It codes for CASSLVRGGTEQYF.

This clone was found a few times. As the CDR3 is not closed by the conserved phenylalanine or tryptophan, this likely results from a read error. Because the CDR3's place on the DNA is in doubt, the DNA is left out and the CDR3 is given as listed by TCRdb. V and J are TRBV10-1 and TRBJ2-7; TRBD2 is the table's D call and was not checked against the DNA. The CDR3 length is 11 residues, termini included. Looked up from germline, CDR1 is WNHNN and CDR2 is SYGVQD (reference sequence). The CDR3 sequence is CASSEYGGWTL.

DNA for the CDR3: TGTGCCAGTAACAAGGTCGGTTGGGGGAATCACTATGGCTACACCTTC. The encoded protein is CASNKVGWGNHYGYTF. V and J are TRBV19 and TRBJ1-2, with D perhaps TRBD1 (5 bases). Germline V lookup: CDR1 LNHDA, CDR2 SQIVND (reference sequence). The CDR3 totals 16 residues. The V gene lost 7 bases and the J gene lost 3 bases, with 21 bases spanning the gap.

In nucleotides, the CDR3 is TGTGCCAGCAGCTTAGGGTGGCAGAACACTGAAGCTTTCTTT. Amino acid sequence: CASSLGWQNTEAFF. The chain recombines TRBV7-2 with TRBJ1-1; unclear D gene. The length of the CDR3 is 14 residues. Germline V lookup: CDR1 SGHTA, CDR2 FQGNSA. V lost 1 base, J lost 1 base, and 7 bases lay in between.

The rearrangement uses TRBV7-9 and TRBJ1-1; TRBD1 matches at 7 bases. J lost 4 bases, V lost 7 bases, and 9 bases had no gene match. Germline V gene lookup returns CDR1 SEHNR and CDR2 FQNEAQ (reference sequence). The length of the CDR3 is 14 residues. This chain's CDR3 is CASIQQGTSTEAFF. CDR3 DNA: TGTGCCAGCATCCAACAGGGGACCTCCACTGAAGCTTTCTTT.

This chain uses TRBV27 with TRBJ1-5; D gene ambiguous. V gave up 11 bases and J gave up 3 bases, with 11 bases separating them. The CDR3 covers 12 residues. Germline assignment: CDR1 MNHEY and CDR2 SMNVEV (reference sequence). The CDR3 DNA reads TGTGCCTCGTGGTCGGCCAATCAGCCCCAGCATTTT. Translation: CASWSANQPQHF.

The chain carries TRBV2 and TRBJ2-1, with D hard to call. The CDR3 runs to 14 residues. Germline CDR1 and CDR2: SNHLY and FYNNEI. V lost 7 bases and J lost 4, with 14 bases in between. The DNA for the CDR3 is TGTGCCAGCATGAGGAGAGAGGTTTACAATGAGCAGTTCTTC. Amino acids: CASMRREVYNEQFF.

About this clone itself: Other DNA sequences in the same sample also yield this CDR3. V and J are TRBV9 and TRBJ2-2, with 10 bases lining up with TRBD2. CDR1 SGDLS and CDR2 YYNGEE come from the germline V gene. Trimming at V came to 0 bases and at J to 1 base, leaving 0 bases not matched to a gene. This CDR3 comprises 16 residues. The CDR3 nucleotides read TGTGCCAGCAGCGTAGGGACTAGCGGGAACACCGGGGAGCTGTTTTTT. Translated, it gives CASSVGTSGNTGELFF.

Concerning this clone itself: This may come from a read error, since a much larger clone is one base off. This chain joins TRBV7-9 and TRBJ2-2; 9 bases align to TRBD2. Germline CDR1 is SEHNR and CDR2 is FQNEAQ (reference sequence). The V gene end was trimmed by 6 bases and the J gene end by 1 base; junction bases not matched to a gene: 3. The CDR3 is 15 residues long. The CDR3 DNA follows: TGTGCCAGCAGTCGACTAGCGGTGAACACCGGGGAGCTGTTTTTT. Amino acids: CASSRLAVNTGELFF.

The CDR3 sequence is CAWPGTQGDTGELFF. The CDR3 nucleotides read TGTGCCTGGCCGGGGACCCAGGGAGACACCGGGGAGCTGTTTTTT. The chain has TRBV30 and TRBJ2-2; D tentatively fits TRBD1 or TRBD2 (5 bases each). V lost 5 bases and J lost 3, with 16 bases in between. This CDR3 has 15 amino acids. Per germline, CDR1 GTSNPN and CDR2 SVGIG (reference sequence).

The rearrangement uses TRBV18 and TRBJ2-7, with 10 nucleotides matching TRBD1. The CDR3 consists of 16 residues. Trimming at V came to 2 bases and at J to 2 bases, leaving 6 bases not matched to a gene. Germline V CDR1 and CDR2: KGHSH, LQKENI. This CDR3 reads CASSPFGTGDTYEQYF. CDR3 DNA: TGTGCCAGCTCACCATTTGGGACAGGGGATACCTACGAGCAGTACTTC.

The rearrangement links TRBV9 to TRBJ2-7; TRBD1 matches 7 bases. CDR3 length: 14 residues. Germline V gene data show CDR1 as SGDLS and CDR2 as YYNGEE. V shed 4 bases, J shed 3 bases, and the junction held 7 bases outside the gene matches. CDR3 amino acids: CASSLGQVNYEQYF. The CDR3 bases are TGTGCCAGCAGCCTCGGACAGGTAAACTACGAGCAGTACTTC.

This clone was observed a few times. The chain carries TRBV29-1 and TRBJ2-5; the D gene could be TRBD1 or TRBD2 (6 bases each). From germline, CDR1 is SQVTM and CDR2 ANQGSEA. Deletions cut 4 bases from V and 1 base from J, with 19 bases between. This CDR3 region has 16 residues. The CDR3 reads CSVGVGGHGFQETQYF. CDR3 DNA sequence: TGCAGCGTTGGGGTCGGGGGACACGGGTTCCAAGAGACCCAGTACTTC.

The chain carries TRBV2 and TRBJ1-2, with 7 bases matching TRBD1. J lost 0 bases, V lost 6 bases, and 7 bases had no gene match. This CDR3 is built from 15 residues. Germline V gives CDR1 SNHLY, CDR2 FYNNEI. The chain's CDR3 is CASSRQGVTNYGYTF. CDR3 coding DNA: TGTGCCAGCAGCAGGCAGGGGGTTACTAACTATGGCTACACCTTC.

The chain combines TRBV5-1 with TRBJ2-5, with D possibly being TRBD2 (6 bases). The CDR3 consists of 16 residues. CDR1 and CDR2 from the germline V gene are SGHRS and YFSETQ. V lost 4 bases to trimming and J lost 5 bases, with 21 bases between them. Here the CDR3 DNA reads TGCGCCAGCAGCCCGGAGGGACGTTCGTGGGAGGAGACCCAGTACTTC. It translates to CASSPEGRSWEETQYF.

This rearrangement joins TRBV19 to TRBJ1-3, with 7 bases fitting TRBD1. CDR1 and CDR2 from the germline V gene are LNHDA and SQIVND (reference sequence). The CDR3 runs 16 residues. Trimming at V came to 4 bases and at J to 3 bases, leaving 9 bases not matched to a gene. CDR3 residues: CASSNPNRGRGNTIYF. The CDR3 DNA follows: TGTGCCAGTAGTAACCCGAACAGGGGCCGTGGAAACACCATATATTTT.

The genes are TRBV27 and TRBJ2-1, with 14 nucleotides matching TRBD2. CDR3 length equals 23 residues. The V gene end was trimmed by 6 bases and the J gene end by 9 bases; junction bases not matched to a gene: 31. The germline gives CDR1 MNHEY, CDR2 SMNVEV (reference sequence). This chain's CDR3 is CASRYTGTSGSWGTGGRLREQFF. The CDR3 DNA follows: TGTGCCAGCAGATATACCGGGACTAGCGGGAGTTGGGGTACCGGAGGGAGATTACGTGAGCAGTTCTTC.

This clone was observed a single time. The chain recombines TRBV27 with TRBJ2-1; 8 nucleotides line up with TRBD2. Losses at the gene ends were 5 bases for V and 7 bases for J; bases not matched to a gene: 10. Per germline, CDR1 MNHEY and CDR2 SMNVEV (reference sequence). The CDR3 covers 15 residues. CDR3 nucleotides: TGTGCCAGCAGTCCCCGGACTAGCCTGGGGAATGAGCAGTTCTTC. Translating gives CASSPRTSLGNEQFF.